This T cell receptor (beta chain) was observed in a study of blood T cell repertoires in COVID-19. Across the study: Donors in the United States, Italy and Spain gave samples during acute or convalescent COVID-19.

Some clones are missing from TCRdb's copy, which holds only in-frame ones; the method was immunoSEQ multiplex PCR. The table shows about 360,000 clones, with about 90% occurring only once. The TCR comes from a man aged 25 to 40 who had recovered from COVID-19. Sequencing used PBMCs or T cells enriched from blood (not recorded which).

The CDR3 is CASSQAGPGDRVGQPQHF. The CDR3, as DNA: TGTGCCAGCAGCCAAGCGGGGCCCGGGGACAGGGTTGGTCAGCCCCAGCATTTT. V usage is TRBV3-1 (or the pseudogene TRBV3-2) and J usage is TRBJ1-5, with 9 bases aligning to TRBD1. After removal of 1 base from V and 6 bases from J, the junction contained 13 bases not matched to a gene. Germline V gene sequence: CDR1 LGHDT, CDR2 YNNKEL (reference sequence). This CDR3 is 18 amino acids long.